This T cell receptor (beta chain) was documented in a study of blood T cell repertoires in COVID-19. Study overall: From the United States, Italy and Spain came samples of acute and convalescent COVID-19. T cells, B-cell-depleted T cells, or PBMCs supplied cDNA or gDNA.

Trimming stripped 3 bases from V and 5 bases from J, with 19 bases between. The CDR3 sequence is 16 residues long. Germline lookup yields CDR1 MNHEY and CDR2 SMNVEV (reference sequence). How the authors handled the data: It was from reference gene primer amplification that nucleated cell counts were estimated. Some clones are missing from TCRdb's copy, which holds only in-frame ones; the method was immunoSEQ multiplex PCR. V and J calls and clone size are given by that table; D and trimming were obtained from the DNA. This sample carries about 200,000 clones, around 80% of them seen once, and the ten largest clones take around 13%.

This receptor was identified in a human donor in a cohort sampled during active COVID-19. Sequences were obtained from peripheral blood. V and J are TRBV27 and TRBJ2-5; D possibly corresponds to TRBD2 (6 bases). Here the CDR3 DNA reads TGTGCCAGCAGTTTTAGCGGCACGGGAGCTTGGGAGACCCAGTACTTC. Translated: CASSFSGTGAWETQYF.